The clone carrying this T cell receptor (beta chain) occurred once. The data are from a study of blood T cell repertoires in COVID-19. The data were produced by immunoSEQ multiplex PCR, yet TCRdb's version contains in-frame clones alone and is incomplete. The table lists approximately 84,000 clones, roughly 83% of them singletons. V lost 0 bases, J lost 7 bases, and 14 bases lay in between. CDR3 length: 14 residues. Per the germline V gene, CDR1 is SGHKS and CDR2 is YYEKEE (reference sequence). Sequenced: peripheral blood. The TCR sequence derives from a human donor in a cohort sampled during active COVID-19. The chain couples TRBV5-5 to TRBJ2-7, with D perhaps TRBD1 (6 bases). DNA of the CDR3: TGTGCCAGCAGCTTGGTAGGGCAGGGGCGAGAGCAGTACTTC. Translating gives CASSLVGQGREQYF.